The 13 T cell receptor beta chains below were found in one sample sequenced in a study of blood T cell repertoires in COVID-19. Sequencing used immunoSEQ multiplex PCR; TCRdb keeps in-frame clones, though not all of them. Altogether 400,000 to 550,000 clones are present, roughly nine tenths being singletons, with the ten largest covering just under 2%. Material: PBMCs or T cells enriched from blood (not recorded which). The receptors were gathered from a woman younger than 30 with acute COVID-19.

The sample holds a few counts of this clone. This chain links TRBV23-1 with TRBJ1-2; unclear D gene. TRBV23-1 is labeled an ORF, and its function is uncertain. V lost 2 bases and J 3 bases, leaving 10 bases between the germline ends. The CDR3 length is 14 residues. The CDR3 DNA follows: TGCGCCAGCAGTCAAGAAGAGGCAGACTATGGCTACACCTTC. Translated, it gives CASSQEEADYGYTF.

This chain links TRBV19 with TRBJ1-5; D gene unclear. V lost 4 bases, J lost 0 bases, and 10 bases lay in between. The CDR3 consists of 15 residues. CDR1 is LNHDA, CDR2 SQIVND, per germline (reference sequence). The DNA for the CDR3 is TGTGCCAGTAGTACCCTGGCAAATAGCAATCAGCCCCAGCATTTT. Its translation is CASSTLANSNQPQHF.

The genes are TRBV6-5 and TRBJ2-5; TRBD1 matches 7 bases. The CDR3 is 15 amino acids. Per germline, CDR1 MNHEY and CDR2 SVGAGI. V shed 5 bases and J 5 bases; nucleotides not matched to a gene: 11. In nucleotides, the CDR3 is TGTGCCAGCAGTCAGGACAGGCGTAGAGGGGAGACCCAGTACTTC. Amino acid sequence: CASSQDRRRGETQYF.

This sequence joins TRBV27 and TRBJ1-1; D gene unclear. CDR3 length equals 11 residues. Germline values: CDR1 MNHEY, CDR2 SMNVEV (reference sequence). The V end lost 2 bases, the J end lost 8 bases, and 6 bases lay between the germline ends. CDR3 amino acids: CASSLQQEAFF. The DNA for the CDR3 is TGTGCCAGCAGTTTACAACAGGAAGCTTTCTTT.

The chain uses TRBV4-1 and TRBJ1-3; tentatively, D is TRBD1 (6 bases). CDR1 is MGHRA and CDR2 is YSYEKL in the germline V gene. Trimming stripped 1 base from V and 2 bases from J, with 12 bases between. CDR3 length: 16 residues. DNA for the CDR3: TGCGCCAGCAGCCAAGTAAGACAGGCCGCTGGAAACACCATATATTTT. Its translation: CASSQVRQAAGNTIYF.

Worth noting for this clone: One end of the junction does not line up with germline, which may come from a read error. The chain is built from TRBV5-4 and TRBJ2-1, with 7 bases that match TRBD1. The CDR3 totals 13 residues. CDR1 is SGHNT and CDR2 is YYREEE in the germline V gene (reference sequence). CDR3 sequence (DNA): TGCGTCACATCTCCGCGACAGGGCAATGAGCAGTTCTTC. This encodes CVTSPRQGNEQFF.

This clone has a single count. The J gene is TRBJ1-5, the V gene TRBV10-1, with no clear D. Germline lookup yields CDR1 WNHNN and CDR2 SYGVQD (reference sequence). This CDR3 is 14 amino acids long. V was pared by 0 bases and J by 7 bases, with 10 bases between. The CDR3 spells CASSESRGVQPQHF. CDR3 in DNA: TGCGCCAGCAGTGAGTCGAGAGGAGTGCAGCCCCAGCATTTT.

The V and J genes are TRBV7-8 and TRBJ2-3; D is possibly TRBD1 (6 bases). Between the trimmed V and J ends, which lost 1 base and 8 bases, there was a span of 19 bases. The CDR3 is made up of 16 amino acids. In germline, CDR1 is SGHVS, CDR2 FQNEAQ. CDR3 DNA sequence: TGTGCCAGCAGCTTAGTCCCACAGGGAGAAGAGAGTACGCAGTATTTT. It translates to CASSLVPQGEESTQYF.

The chain uses TRBV7-9 and TRBJ1-4, with D possibly being TRBD1 (5 bases). The CDR3 contains 15 residues. Looked up from germline, CDR1 is SEHNR and CDR2 is FQNEAQ (reference sequence). Trimming took off 5 bases at V and 5 bases at J, with 15 bases between the two ends. DNA of the CDR3: TGTGCCAGCAGCGCCCAGGGAGGGGCAAATGAAAAACTGTTTTTT. It is translated as CASSAQGGANEKLFF.

This rearrangement joins TRBV13 to TRBJ2-5; tentatively, D is TRBD2 (7 bases). The length of the CDR3 is 17 residues. CDR1 and CDR2 from the germline V gene are PRHDT and FYEKMQ (reference sequence). V was cut by 1 base and J by 10 bases, with 25 bases left in between. The CDR3 DNA reads as TGTGCCAGCAGCTTAGAGCCCCCGGGCGCGGGGGCCACAGGCCAGTACTTC. It yields the protein CASSLEPPGAGATGQYF.

The chain has TRBV9 and TRBJ2-5, with 9 bases aligning to TRBD2. Germline CDR1 is SGDLS and CDR2 is YYNGEE. V trimming: 0 bases; J trimming: 4 bases; junction bases outside the gene matches: 4. CDR3 size: 15 residues. CDR3 bases: TGTGCCAGCAGCGTAGTAGCGGGAGTGGGAGAGACCCAGTACTTC. Translation gives CASSVVAGVGETQYF.

The J gene is TRBJ1-1, the V gene TRBV3-1 (or the pseudogene TRBV3-2); the D gene is possibly TRBD1 (5 bases). CDR1 is LGHDT, CDR2 YNNKEL, per germline (reference sequence). This CDR3 comprises 14 residues. The V and J ends lost 5 bases and 1 base respectively, with 11 bases between them. The CDR3 coding sequence is TGTGCCAGCAGCGATTCTGACAGGAACACTGAAGCTTTCTTT. Its protein product is CASSDSDRNTEAFF.

The V and J genes are TRBV28 and TRBJ2-1, with D unclear. This CDR3 contains 15 residues. Between the trimmed V and J ends, which lost 2 bases and 7 bases, there was a span of 15 bases. In germline, CDR1 is MDHEN, CDR2 SYDVKM. The CDR3 region is CASSLGVGFGNEQFF. As DNA, the CDR3 is TGTGCCAGCAGTTTAGGAGTCGGGTTTGGAAATGAGCAGTTCTTC.